The sequence of this T cell receptor (beta chain) was determined in a study of cytomegalovirus exposure and HLA in healthy donors. The study's findings and limits: Compared with the approximately 680-donor mean, an Asian-associated ancestry cluster reportedly had fewer N-insertions, according to a later analysis. Among TCR sequences, most were rare, though some public TCRs appeared in many donors.

Both 60 Vbeta primers and 13 Jbeta primers went into the PCR. Here immunoSEQ multiplex PCR was the method, and the copy in TCRdb shows in-frame clones only, minus some. The data contain about 130,000 clones, 74% of them seen just once; the ten biggest clones take up 4%. Concerning this clone: Its antigen is currently unknown. The junction differs from germline at one of its ends, possibly a read error. Other DNA sequences in this sample translate to the same CDR3.

Germline assignment: CDR1 SGHRS and CDR2 YFSETQ. This CDR3 contains 16 residues. The source material was PBMCs. The receptor comes from a man aged 40-50 years in good health and CMV-seropositive. The chain has TRBV5-1 and TRBJ2-2; D is perhaps TRBD1 (6 bases). Here the CDR3 DNA reads TGCGCCAGTAGCTCTCGGACAGCATCGAACACCGGGGAGCTGTTTTTT. Its translation is CASSSRTASNTGELFF.